Included here is one TCR beta chain sequence, with context. The data originate from a study of control samples from healthy donors and cancer patients. Sequenced by immunoSEQ multiplex PCR; TCRdb stores in-frame clones only, minus some. The sample records about 120,000 clones, roughly 89% being singletons. The CDR3 totals 19 residues. Trimming took 4 bases from V and 2 from J; bases not matched to a gene: 18. Germline values: CDR1 LGHDT, CDR2 YNNKEL (reference sequence). Sequences were obtained from blood. This sequence was found in a man aged 18 to 35 in good health. V is TRBV3-1 (or the pseudogene TRBV3-2) and J is TRBJ2-5; 8 bases line up with TRBD2. The CDR3 sequence is CASSREAGGGPLGQETQYF. The CDR3 nucleotides read TGTGCCAGCAGCCGAGAGGCTGGCGGGGGGCCCTTGGGGCAAGAGACCCAGTACTTC.